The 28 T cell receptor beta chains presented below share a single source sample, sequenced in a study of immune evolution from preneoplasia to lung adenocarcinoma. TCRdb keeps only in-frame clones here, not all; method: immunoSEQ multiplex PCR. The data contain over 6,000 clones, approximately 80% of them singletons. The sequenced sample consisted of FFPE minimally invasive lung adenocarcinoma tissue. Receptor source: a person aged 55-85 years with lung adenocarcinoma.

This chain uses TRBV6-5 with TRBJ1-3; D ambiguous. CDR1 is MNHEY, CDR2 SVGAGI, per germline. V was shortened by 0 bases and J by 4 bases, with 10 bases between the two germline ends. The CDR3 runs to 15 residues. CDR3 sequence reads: CASSYSRRVGNTIYF. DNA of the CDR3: TGTGCCAGCAGTTACTCGAGGAGGGTGGGAAACACCATATATTTT.

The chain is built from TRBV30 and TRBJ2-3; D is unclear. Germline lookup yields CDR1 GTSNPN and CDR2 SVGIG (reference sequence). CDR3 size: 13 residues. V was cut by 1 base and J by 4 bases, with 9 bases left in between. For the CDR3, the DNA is TGTGCCTGGAGTGGGACCTCCGCAGATACGCAGTATTTT. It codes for CAWSGTSADTQYF.

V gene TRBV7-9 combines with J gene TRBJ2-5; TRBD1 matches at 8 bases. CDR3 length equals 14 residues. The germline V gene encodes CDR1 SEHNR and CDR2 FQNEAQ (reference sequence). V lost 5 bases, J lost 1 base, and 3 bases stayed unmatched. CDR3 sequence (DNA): TGTGCCAGCAGCCAGGGACAGGCCCAAGAGACCCAGTACTTC. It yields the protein CASSQGQAQETQYF.

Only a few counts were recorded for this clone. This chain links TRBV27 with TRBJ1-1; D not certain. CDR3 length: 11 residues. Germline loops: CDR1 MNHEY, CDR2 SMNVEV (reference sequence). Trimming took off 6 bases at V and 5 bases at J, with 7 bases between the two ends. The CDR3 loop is CASRLGTEAFF. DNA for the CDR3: TGTGCCAGCAGGCTTGGGACTGAAGCTTTCTTT.

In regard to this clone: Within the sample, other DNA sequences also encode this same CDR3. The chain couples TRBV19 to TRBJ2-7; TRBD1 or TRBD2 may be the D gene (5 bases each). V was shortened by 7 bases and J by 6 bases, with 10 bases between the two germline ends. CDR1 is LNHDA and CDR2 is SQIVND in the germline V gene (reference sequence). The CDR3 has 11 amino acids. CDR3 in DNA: TGTGCCAGTAAAGAGGGGTCCGAGCAGTACTTC. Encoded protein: CASKEGSEQYF.

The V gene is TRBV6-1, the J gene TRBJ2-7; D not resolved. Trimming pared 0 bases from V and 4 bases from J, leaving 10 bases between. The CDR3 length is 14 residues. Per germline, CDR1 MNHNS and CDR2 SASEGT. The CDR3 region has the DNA TGTGCCAGCAGTGAAGCGATGCGTGGGTACGAGCAGTACTTC. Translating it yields CASSEAMRGYEQYF.

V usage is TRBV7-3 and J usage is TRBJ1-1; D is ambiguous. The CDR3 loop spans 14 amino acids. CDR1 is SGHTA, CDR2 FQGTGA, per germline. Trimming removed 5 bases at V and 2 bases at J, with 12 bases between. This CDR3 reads CASSQMPGNTEAFF. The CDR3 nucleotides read TGTGCCAGCAGCCAAATGCCTGGAAACACTGAAGCTTTCTTT.

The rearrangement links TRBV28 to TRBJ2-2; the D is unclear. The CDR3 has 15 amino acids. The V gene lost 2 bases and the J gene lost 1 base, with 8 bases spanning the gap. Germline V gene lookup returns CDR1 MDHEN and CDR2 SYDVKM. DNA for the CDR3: TGTGCCAGCAGTTTAGTAACAGAGAACACCGGGGAGCTGTTTTTT. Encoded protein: CASSLVTENTGELFF.

In DNA form, the CDR3 reads TGTGCCAGCCACCGCACTGAAGCTTTCTTT. It codes for CASHRTEAFF. V is TRBV6-1 and J is TRBJ1-1; D gene unclear. The CDR3 loop spans 10 amino acids. V was shortened by 8 bases and J by 4 bases, with 5 bases between the two germline ends. Germline CDR1 and CDR2: MNHNS and SASEGT.

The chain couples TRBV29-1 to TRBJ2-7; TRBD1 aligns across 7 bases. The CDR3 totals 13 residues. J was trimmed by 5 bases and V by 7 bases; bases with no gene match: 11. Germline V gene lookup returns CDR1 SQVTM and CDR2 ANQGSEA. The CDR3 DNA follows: TGCAGCGGTTCAAACAGGGGATCCCACGAGCAGTACTTC. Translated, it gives CSGSNRGSHEQYF.

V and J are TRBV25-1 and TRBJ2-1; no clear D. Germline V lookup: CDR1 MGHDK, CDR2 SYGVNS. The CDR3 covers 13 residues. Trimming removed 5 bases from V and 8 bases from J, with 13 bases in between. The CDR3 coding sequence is TGTGCCAGCAGTAAAAAAAGGTACGATGAGCAGTTCTTC. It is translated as CASSKKRYDEQFF.

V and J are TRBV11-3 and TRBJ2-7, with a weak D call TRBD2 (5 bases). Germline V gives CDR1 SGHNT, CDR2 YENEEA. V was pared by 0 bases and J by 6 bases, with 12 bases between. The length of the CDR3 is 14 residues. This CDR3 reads CASSLDWASGEQYF. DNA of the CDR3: TGTGCCAGCAGCTTAGATTGGGCCAGCGGCGAGCAGTACTTC. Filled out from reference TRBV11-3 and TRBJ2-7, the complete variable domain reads EAGVVQSPRYKIIEKKQPVAFWCNPISGHNTLYWYLQNLGQGPELLIRYENEEAVDDSQLPKDRFSAERLKGVDSTLKIQPAELGDSAVYLCASSLDWASGEQYFGPGTRLTVT.

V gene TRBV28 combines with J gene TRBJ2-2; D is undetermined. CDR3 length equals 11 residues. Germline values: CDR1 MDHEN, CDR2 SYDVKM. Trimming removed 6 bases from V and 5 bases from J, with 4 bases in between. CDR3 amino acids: CASRDTGELFF. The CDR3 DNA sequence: TGTGCCAGCAGGGATACCGGGGAGCTGTTTTTT.

The CDR3 DNA follows: TGTGCCAGCAGTCCGCTGGGGGGGGCTGAAGGAGAGACCCAGTACTTC. This sequence encodes CASSPLGGAEGETQYF. The chain recombines TRBV28 with TRBJ2-5, with D tentatively TRBD2 (7 bases). V lost 5 bases and J 4 bases, leaving 20 bases between the germline ends. The germline CDR1 and CDR2 sequences are MDHEN and SYDVKM. CDR3 length equals 16 residues.

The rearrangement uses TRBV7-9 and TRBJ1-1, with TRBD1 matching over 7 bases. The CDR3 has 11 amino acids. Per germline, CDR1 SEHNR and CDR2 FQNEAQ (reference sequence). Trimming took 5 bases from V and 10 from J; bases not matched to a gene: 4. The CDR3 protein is CASSAGQIAFF. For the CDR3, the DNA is TGTGCCAGCAGCGCGGGACAGATAGCTTTCTTT.

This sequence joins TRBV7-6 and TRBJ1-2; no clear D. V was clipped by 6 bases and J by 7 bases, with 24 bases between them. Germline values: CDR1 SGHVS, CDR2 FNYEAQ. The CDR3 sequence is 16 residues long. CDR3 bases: TGTGCCAGCAGTTCTTCCGCGGAGGAGGGAGGGTCTGGCTACACCTTC. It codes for CASSSSAEEGGSGYTF.

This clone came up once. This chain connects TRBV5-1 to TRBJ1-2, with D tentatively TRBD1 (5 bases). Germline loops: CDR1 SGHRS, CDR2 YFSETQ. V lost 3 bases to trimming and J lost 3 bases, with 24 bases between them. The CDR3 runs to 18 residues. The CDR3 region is CASSSPNSTVDLDYGYTF. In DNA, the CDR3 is TGCGCCAGCAGCTCCCCAAATTCGACAGTTGACCTCGACTATGGCTACACCTTC.

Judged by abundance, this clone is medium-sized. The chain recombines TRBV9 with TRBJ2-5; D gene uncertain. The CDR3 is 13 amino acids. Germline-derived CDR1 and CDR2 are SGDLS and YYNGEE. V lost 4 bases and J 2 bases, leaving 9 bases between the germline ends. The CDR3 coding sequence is TGTGCCAGCAGCACAGACGGACAAGAGACCCAGTACTTC. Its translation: CASSTDGQETQYF.

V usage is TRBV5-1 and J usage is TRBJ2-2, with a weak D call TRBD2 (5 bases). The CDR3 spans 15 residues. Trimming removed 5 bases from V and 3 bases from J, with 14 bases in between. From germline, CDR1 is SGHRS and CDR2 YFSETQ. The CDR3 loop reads CASSFRAADTGELFF. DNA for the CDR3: TGCGCCAGCAGTTTTAGAGCGGCTGACACCGGGGAGCTGTTTTTT.

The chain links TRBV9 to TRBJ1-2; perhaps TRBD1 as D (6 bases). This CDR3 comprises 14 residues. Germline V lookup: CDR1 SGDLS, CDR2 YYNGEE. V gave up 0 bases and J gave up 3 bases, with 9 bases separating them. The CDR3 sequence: CASSVAGGHYGYTF. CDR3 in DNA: TGTGCCAGCAGCGTAGCCGGGGGGCACTATGGCTACACCTTC.

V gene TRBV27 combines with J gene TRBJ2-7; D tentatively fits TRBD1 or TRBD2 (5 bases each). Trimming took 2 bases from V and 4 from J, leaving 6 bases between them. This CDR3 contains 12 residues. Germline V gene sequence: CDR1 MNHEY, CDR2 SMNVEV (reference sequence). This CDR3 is CASSLGGYEQYF. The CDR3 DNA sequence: TGTGCCAGCAGTTTAGGGGGATACGAGCAGTACTTC.

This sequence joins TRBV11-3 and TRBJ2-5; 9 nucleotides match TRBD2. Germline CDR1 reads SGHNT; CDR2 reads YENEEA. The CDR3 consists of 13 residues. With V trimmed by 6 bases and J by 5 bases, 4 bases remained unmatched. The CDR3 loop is CASSYGLAETQYF. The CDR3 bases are TGTGCCAGCAGTTACGGACTAGCGGAGACCCAGTACTTC. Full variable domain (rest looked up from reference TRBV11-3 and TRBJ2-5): EAGVVQSPRYKIIEKKQPVAFWCNPISGHNTLYWYLQNLGQGPELLIRYENEEAVDDSQLPKDRFSAERLKGVDSTLKIQPAELGDSAVYLCASSYGLAETQYFGPGTRLLVL.

CDR3 sequence: CASSMTGGSTEAFF. DNA for the CDR3: TGCGCCAGCAGCATGACAGGGGGGAGCACTGAAGCTTTCTTT. J is TRBJ1-1 and V is TRBV5-1, with TRBD1 identical over 9 bases. Germline V gene sequence: CDR1 SGHRS, CDR2 YFSETQ. The V segment lost 4 bases and the J segment 4 bases; nucleotides outside the gene matches: 5. The CDR3 has 14 residues.

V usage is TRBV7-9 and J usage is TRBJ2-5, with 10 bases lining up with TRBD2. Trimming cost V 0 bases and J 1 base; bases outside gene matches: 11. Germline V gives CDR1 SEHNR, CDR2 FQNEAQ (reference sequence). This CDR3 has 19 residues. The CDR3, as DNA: TGTGCCAGCAGCTTAGCTTCTGGGGGACGGACTAGCGGCCAAGAGACCCAGTACTTC. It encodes CASSLASGGRTSGQETQYF.

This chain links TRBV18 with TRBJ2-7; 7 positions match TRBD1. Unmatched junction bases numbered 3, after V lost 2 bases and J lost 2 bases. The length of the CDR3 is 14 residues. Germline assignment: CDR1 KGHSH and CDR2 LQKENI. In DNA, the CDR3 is TGTGCCAGCTCACCAGGGGGACAGACCTACGAGCAGTACTTC. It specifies CASSPGGQTYEQYF.

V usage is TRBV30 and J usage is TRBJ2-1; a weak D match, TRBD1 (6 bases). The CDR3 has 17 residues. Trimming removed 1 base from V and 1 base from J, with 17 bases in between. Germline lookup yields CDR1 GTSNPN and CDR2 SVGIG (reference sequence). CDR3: CAWSATNQGWSYNEQFF. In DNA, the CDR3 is TGTGCCTGGAGTGCGACAAACCAGGGGTGGTCCTACAATGAGCAGTTCTTC.

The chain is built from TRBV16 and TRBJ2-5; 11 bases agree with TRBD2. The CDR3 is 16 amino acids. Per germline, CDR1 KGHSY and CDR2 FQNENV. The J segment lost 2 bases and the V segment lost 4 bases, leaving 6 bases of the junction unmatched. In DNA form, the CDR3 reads TGTGCCAGCAGCCGCGGGGGACTAGCGGAACAAGAGACCCAGTACTTC. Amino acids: CASSRGGLAEQETQYF.

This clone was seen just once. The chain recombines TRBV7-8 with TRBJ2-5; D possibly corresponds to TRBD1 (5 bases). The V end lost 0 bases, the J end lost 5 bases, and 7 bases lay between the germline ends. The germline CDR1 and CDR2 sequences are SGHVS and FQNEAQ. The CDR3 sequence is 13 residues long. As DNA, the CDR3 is TGTGCCAGCAGCTTAGCCAGGGTGGAGACCCAGTACTTC. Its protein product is CASSLARVETQYF.